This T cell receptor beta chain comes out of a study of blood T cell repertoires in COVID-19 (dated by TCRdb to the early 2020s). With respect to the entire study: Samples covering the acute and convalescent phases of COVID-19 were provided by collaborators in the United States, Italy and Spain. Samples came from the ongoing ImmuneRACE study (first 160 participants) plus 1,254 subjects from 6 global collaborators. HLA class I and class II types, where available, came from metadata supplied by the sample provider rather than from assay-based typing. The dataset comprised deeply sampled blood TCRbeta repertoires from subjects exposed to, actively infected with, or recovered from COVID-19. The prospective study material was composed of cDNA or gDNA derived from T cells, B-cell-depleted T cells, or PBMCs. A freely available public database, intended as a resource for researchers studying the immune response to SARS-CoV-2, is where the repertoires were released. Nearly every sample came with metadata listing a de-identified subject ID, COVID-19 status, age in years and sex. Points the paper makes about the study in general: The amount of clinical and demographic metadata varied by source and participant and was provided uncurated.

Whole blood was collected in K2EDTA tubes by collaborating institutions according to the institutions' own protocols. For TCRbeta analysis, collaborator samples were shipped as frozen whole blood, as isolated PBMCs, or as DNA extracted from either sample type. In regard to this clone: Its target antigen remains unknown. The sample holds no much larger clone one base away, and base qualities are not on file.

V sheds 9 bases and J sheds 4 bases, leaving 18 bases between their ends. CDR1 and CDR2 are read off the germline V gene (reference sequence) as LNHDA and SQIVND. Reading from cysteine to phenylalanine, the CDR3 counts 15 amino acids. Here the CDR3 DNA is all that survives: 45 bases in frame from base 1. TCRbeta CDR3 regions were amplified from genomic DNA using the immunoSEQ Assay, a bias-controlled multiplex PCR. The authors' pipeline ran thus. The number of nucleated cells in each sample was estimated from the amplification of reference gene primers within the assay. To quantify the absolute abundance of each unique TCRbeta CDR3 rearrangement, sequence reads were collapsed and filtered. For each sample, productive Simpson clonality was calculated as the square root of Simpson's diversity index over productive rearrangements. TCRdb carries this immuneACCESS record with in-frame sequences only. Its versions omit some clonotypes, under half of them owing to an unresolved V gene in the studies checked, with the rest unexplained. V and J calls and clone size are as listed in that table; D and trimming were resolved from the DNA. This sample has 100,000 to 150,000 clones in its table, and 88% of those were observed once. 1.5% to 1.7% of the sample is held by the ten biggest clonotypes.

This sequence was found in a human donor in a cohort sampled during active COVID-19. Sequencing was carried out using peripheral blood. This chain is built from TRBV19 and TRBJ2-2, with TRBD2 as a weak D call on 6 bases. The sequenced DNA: TGTGCCAGCGGGCGGGGCGAATCGCTCACCGGGGAGCTGTTTTTT. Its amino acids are CASGRGESLTGELFF.